One sample yielded the 5 T cell receptor beta chains listed below, sequenced in a study of T cell repertoires in cytomegalovirus infection. No antigen has been identified for these receptors. TCRdb called the reads again in MiXCR, with one record for every CDR3 protein. The sample has 300,000 to 400,000 distinct CDR3 sequences, 25% to 35% seen once. The input for sequencing was cultured PBMCs, taken from culture after CMV antigen stimulation. Every receptor here comes from a human donor in good health (CMV status not recorded). Some clones in this sample may be carry-over from other donors' samples.

The V call is TRBV6-6, the J call TRBJ1-2; D uncertain. CDR1 and CDR2 (germline): MNHNY, SVGAGI (reference sequence). The CDR3 consists of 14 residues. V was clipped by 0 bases and J by 2 bases, with 7 bases between them. CDR3: CASSYSRGNYGYTF. In DNA form, the CDR3 reads TGTGCCAGCAGTTACTCGAGAGGAAACTATGGCTACACCTTC.

This clonotype came up a few times. The chain uses TRBV28 and TRBJ1-2; the match to TRBD1 covers 8 bases. Germline V lookup: CDR1 MDHEN, CDR2 SYDVKM. This CDR3 spans 18 amino acids. V gave up 5 bases and J gave up 0 bases; unmatched junction bases: 14. CDR3 sequence: CASSLGQGGVFANYGYTF. CDR3 in DNA: TGTGCCAGCAGTCTTGGACAGGGAGGAGTATTTGCTAACTATGGCTACACCTTC.

This sequence joins TRBV3-1 and TRBJ2-5; 7 bases fit TRBD2. The CDR3 contains 14 residues. Germline assignment: CDR1 LGHDT and CDR2 YNNKEL (reference sequence). J gave up 5 bases and V 3 bases, and 6 bases lay outside the gene matches. CDR3 residues: CASSHVDSGETQYF. Here the CDR3 DNA reads TGTGCCAGCAGCCACGTGGATAGCGGGGAGACCCAGTACTTC.

This chain links TRBV5-4 with TRBJ1-1; 7 bases agree with TRBD1. In germline, CDR1 is SGHNT, CDR2 YYREEE (reference sequence). This CDR3 contains 17 residues. Trimming cost V 4 bases and J 0 bases; bases outside gene matches: 12. This CDR3 is CASSTGAPGQMNTEAFF. Here the CDR3 DNA reads TGTGCCAGCAGCACGGGGGCTCCGGGACAGATGAACACTGAAGCTTTCTTT.

The chain employs TRBV6-1 and TRBJ1-6; 7 bases agree with TRBD1. This CDR3 region has 13 residues. Germline V CDR1 and CDR2: MNHNS, SASEGT. J lost 5 bases, V lost 7 bases, and 2 bases had no gene match. Here the CDR3 reads CASTGTDNSPLHF. CDR3 bases: TGTGCCAGCACCGGGACAGATAATTCACCCCTCCACTTT.